This TCR beta chain was found in a study of blood T cell repertoires in COVID-19. This CDR3 is 15 amino acids long. Trimming pared 0 bases from V and 8 bases from J, leaving 13 bases between. The V gene's germline CDR1 is MGHRA and CDR2 YSYEKL. The data were produced by immunoSEQ multiplex PCR, yet TCRdb's version contains in-frame clones alone and is incomplete. This repertoire shows approximately 150,000 clones, 65% to 90% found once; its top ten account for more than 3%. The sequence came from a man between 65 and 80 years old with acute or convalescent COVID-19. The sequenced material came from peripheral blood. The chain links TRBV4-1 to TRBJ1-4, with TRBD1 as a possible D gene (6 bases). CDR3 amino acids: CASSQELGGREKLFF. The CDR3 coding sequence is TGCGCCAGCAGCCAAGAGTTAGGGGGAAGGGAAAAACTGTTTTTT.